These 7 T cell receptor beta chains were sequenced from one sample in a study of blood T cell repertoires in COVID-19. The table came from immunoSEQ multiplex PCR; TCRdb's copy has only in-frame clones and leaves some out. Of about 140,000 clones in the sample, 70% to 80% were seen once. The sample was peripheral blood. Receptors were obtained from a woman aged 80 or older with active or convalescent COVID-19.

The chain joins TRBV6-6 to TRBJ2-4, with 8 bases matching TRBD2. CDR3 length: 15 residues. The J segment lost 5 bases and the V segment lost 0 bases, leaving 3 bases of the junction unmatched. Germline lookup yields CDR1 MNHNY and CDR2 SVGAGI (reference sequence). In nucleotides, the CDR3 is TGTGCCAGCAGTTACTCGACGGGGGGGCAAAACATTCAGTACTTC. Protein product: CASSYSTGGQNIQYF.

V gene TRBV18 combines with J gene TRBJ1-6; 7 nucleotides line up with TRBD1. CDR3 length: 16 residues. V dropped 3 bases and J dropped 3; count of bases not matched to a gene: 5. CDR1 and CDR2 (germline): KGHSH, LQKENI. CDR3 sequence reads: CASSPTRDSYNSPLHF. CDR3 DNA sequence: TGTGCCAGCTCACCGACCCGGGACAGCTATAATTCACCCCTCCACTTT.

The gene calls are TRBV11-3 and TRBJ1-1; 8 positions match TRBD1. The CDR3 totals 16 residues. V was clipped by 2 bases and J by 4 bases; unmatched bases: 9. Germline CDR1 reads SGHNT; CDR2 reads YENEEA. CDR3 DNA: TGTGCCAGCAGCTTAAGTGCAGGGGGCGCGGCCACTGAAGCTTTCTTT. This gives the protein CASSLSAGGAATEAFF.

The chain uses TRBV27 and TRBJ1-5; 11 bases line up with TRBD1. The CDR3 totals 15 residues. With V trimmed by 6 bases and J by 4 bases, 5 bases remained unmatched. CDR1 and CDR2 from the germline V gene are MNHEY and SMNVEV (reference sequence). This CDR3 is CASSHGTGGNQPQHF. The CDR3 DNA reads TGTGCCAGCAGCCACGGGACAGGGGGAAATCAGCCCCAGCATTTT.

This clone was seen only a few times. The chain uses TRBV19 and TRBJ1-1, with D hard to call. There are 15 residues in the CDR3. V lost 5 bases and J 3 bases, leaving 16 bases between the germline ends. Germline CDR1 is LNHDA and CDR2 is SQIVND (reference sequence). The CDR3 is CASSPRSALYTEAFF. As DNA, the CDR3 is TGTGCCAGTAGTCCCCGATCCGCGCTTTACACTGAAGCTTTCTTT. The full variable domain, its missing parts supplied by reference TRBV19 and TRBJ1-1, is DGGITQSPKYLFRKEGQNVTLSCEQNLNHDAMYWYRQDPGQGLRLIYYSQIVNDFQKGDIAEGYSVSREKKESFPLTVTSAQKNPTAFYLCASSPRSALYTEAFFGQGTRLTVV.

The V and J genes are TRBV27 and TRBJ1-2; 10 nucleotides match TRBD1. Trimming took 6 bases from V and 0 from J; bases not matched to a gene: 16. Germline values: CDR1 MNHEY, CDR2 SMNVEV (reference sequence). CDR3 length: 19 amino acids. CDR3 region: CASRANRGTGALSNYGYTF. CDR3 DNA: TGTGCCAGCAGAGCGAACAGAGGGACAGGGGCATTATCTAACTATGGCTACACCTTC.

The CDR3 is CASSESLGPYNEQFF. The DNA for the CDR3 is TGTGCCAGCAGTGAATCTCTGGGCCCCTACAATGAGCAGTTCTTC. The chain links TRBV2 to TRBJ2-1; D is uncertain. Trimming shortened V by 2 bases and J by 2 bases, and 10 bases separated the two germline ends. The length of the CDR3 is 15 residues. CDR1 SNHLY and CDR2 FYNNEI come from the germline V gene.